This T cell receptor (beta chain) was found in a study of T-cell memory formation after mild COVID-19. Looked up from germline, CDR1 is LGHNT and CDR2 is FRNRAP. Trimming stripped 4 bases from V and 5 bases from J, with 12 bases between. This CDR3 spans 14 amino acids. Amplification by 5'RACE using constant-segment primers produced TCR alpha and TCR beta cDNA libraries that carried sample barcodes and UMIs. From the 5' RACE reads, TCRdb called clonotypes with MiXCR, one entry per CDR3 protein. The repertoire holds about 400,000 distinct CDR3 sequences, with approximately 14% as singletons. The TCR comes from a man aged 18 to 30 who had mild COVID-19 (a few samples of this study predate the infection). Cell type and time point are not known. The rearrangement joins TRBV12-5 to TRBJ1-5; D perhaps matches TRBD1 (6 bases). Sequencing was done on a sample of PBMCs or a T cell subset sorted from them (not recorded which). For the CDR3, the DNA is TGTGCTAGTGGTTGGGGGCCATCCGATCAGCCCCAGCATTTT. Translation: CASGWGPSDQPQHF.